The present entry profiles one TCR beta chain with its context. Trimming removed 4 bases from V and 5 bases from J, with 17 bases in between. CDR1 is LGHNA and CDR2 is YSLEER in the germline V gene. This CDR3 spans 15 amino acids. No more than 2 weeks before study entry, exposed participants had met a case of COVID-19. This entry comes from a study of blood T cell repertoires in COVID-19. Study details: Nucleic acid was either cDNA or gDNA, and it came from T cells, B-cell-depleted T cells, or PBMCs.

As handled by the study authors: Amplifying reference gene primers gave estimates of nucleated cell counts. Assay: immunoSEQ multiplex PCR; the TCRdb copy retains only in-frame clones and omits some. The DNA gave D and trimming, while V, J and clone size come from that table. The sample holds hundreds of thousands of clones, around nine tenths seen once. The TCR was taken from a woman aged 18-29 years who had been exposed to COVID-19. The chain uses TRBV4-3 and TRBJ1-1; a weak D match, TRBD1 (6 bases). Sequenced: PBMCs or T cells enriched from blood (not recorded which). CDR3 nucleotide sequence: TGCGCCAGCAGCCCCGGTGTGGGGGCACGAACTGAAGCTTTCTTT. Its protein is CASSPGVGARTEAFF.